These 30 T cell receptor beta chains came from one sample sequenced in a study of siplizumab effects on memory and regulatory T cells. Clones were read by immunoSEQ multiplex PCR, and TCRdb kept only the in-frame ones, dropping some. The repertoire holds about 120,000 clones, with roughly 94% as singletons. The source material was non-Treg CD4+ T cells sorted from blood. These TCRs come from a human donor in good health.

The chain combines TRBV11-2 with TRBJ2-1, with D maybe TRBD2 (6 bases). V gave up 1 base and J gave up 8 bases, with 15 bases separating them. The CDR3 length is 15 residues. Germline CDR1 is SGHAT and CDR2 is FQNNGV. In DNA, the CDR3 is TGTGCCAGCAGCTTAGGCCAGGGCGCGGGATATGAGCAGTTCTTC. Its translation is CASSLGQGAGYEQFF.

The CDR3 nucleotides read TGTGCCAGCAGTCAGACAGGGGACTATGGCTACACCTTC. It is translated as CASSQTGDYGYTF. The chain links TRBV6-5 to TRBJ1-2; 8 bases are a match to TRBD1. V shed 5 bases, J shed 3 bases, and the junction held 2 bases outside the gene matches. Germline loops: CDR1 MNHEY, CDR2 SVGAGI. The CDR3 is 13 residues long.

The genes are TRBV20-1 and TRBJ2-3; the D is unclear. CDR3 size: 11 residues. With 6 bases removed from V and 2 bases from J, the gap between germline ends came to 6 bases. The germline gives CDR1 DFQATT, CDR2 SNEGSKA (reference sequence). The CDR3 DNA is TGCAGTGCAACTTACACAGATACGCAGTATTTT. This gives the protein CSATYTDTQYF.

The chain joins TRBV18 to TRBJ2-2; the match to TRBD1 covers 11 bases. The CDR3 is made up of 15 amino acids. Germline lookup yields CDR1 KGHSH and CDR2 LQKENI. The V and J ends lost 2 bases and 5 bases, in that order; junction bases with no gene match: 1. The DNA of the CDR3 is TGTGCCAGCTCACCAAGGGACAGGGGGACCGGGGAGCTGTTTTTT. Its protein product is CASSPRDRGTGELFF. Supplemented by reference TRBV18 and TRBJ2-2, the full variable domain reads NAGVMQNPRHLVRRRGQEARLRCSPMKGHSHVYWYRQLPEEGLKFMVYLQKENIIDESGMPKERFSAEFPKEGPSILRIQQVVRGDSAAYFCASSPRDRGTGELFFGEGSRLTVL.

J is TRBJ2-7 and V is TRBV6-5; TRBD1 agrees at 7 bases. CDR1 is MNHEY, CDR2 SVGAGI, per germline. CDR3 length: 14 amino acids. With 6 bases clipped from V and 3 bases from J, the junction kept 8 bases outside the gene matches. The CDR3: CASRAGTVYYEQYF. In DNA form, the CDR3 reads TGTGCCAGCAGAGCCGGGACAGTCTACTACGAGCAGTACTTC.

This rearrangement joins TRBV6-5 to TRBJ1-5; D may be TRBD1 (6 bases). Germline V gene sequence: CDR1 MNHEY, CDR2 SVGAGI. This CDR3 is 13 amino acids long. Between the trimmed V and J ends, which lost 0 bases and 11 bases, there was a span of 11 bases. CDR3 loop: CASSYSTKGAQHF. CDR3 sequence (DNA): TGTGCCAGCAGTTACTCGACGAAGGGGGCCCAGCATTTT.

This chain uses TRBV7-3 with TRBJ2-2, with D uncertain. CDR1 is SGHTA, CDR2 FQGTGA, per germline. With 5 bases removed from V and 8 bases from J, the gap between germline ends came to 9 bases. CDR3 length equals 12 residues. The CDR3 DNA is TGTGCCAGCAGCCCCCCCAGTGGGGAGCTGTTTTTT. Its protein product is CASSPPSGELFF.

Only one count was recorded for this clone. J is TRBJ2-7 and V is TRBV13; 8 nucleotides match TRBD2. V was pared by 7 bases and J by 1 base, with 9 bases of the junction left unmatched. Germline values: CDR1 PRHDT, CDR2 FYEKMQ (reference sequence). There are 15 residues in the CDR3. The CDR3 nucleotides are TGTGCCAGCACCAAGAAGCGGGAGTTATCCTACGAGCAGTACTTC. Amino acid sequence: CASTKKRELSYEQYF.

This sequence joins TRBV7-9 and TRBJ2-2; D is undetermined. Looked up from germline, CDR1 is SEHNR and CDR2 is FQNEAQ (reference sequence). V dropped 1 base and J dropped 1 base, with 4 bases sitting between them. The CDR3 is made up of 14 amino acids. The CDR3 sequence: CASSLGGNTGELFF. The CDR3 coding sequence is TGTGCCAGCAGCTTAGGAGGGAACACCGGGGAGCTGTTTTTT.

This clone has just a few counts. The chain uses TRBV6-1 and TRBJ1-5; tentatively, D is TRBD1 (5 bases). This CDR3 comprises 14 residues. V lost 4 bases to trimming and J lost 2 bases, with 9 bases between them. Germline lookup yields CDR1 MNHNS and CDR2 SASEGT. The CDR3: CASSVGGGNQPQHF. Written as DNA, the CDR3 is TGTGCCAGCAGTGTGGGGGGAGGCAATCAGCCCCAGCATTTT.

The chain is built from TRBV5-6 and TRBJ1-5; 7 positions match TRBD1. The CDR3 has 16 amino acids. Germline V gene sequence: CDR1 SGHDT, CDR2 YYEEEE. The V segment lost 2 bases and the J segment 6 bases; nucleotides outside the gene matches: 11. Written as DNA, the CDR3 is TGTGCCAGCAGCTTCCGACAGGGAAAGGAAGGTCAGCCCCAGCATTTT. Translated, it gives CASSFRQGKEGQPQHF.

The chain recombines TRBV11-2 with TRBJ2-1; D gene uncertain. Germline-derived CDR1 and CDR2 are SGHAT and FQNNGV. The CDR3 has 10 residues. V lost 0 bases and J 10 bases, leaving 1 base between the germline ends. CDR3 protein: CASSLEEQFF. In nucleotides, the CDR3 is TGTGCCAGCAGCTTAGAGGAGCAGTTCTTC. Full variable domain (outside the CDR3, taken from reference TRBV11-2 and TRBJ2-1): EAGVAQSPRYKIIEKRQSVAFWCNPISGHATLYWYQQILGQGPKLLIQFQNNGVVDDSQLPKDRFSAERLKGVDSTLKIQPAKLEDSAVYLCASSLEEQFFGPGTRLTVL.

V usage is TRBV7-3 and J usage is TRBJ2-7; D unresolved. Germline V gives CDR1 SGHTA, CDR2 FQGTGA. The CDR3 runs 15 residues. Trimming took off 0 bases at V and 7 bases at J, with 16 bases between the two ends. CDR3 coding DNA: TGTGCCAGCAGCTTAACTCAGGCTCGAACCGGGGAGCAGTACTTC. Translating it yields CASSLTQARTGEQYF.

The CDR3 DNA follows: TGTGCCATCAGGTCAGTTGCGGTTTTTGGCTACACCTTC. Protein: CAIRSVAVFGYTF. This rearrangement joins TRBV10-3 to TRBJ1-2; D is undetermined. This CDR3 is 13 amino acids long. Trimming left V 6 bases short and J 7 bases short, with 15 bases between. Germline CDR1 reads ENHRY; CDR2 reads SYGVKD.

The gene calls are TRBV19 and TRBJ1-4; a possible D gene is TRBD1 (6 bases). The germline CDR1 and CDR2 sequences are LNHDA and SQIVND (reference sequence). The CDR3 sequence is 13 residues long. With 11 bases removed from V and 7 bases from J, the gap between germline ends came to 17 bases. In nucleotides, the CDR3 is TGTGCCGCAGGGGAGAGGGAGGCTGAAAAACTGTTTTTT. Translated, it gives CAAGEREAEKLFF.

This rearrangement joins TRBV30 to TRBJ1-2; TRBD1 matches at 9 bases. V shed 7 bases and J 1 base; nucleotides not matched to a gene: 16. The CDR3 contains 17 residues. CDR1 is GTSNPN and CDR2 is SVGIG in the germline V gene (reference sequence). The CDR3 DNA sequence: TGTGCCTATCTCTCCGGGACAGGGCGTGGTTTTAACTATGGCTACACCTTC. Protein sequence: CAYLSGTGRGFNYGYTF.

Here the CDR3 DNA reads TGTGCCAGTAGTATCCTCACAGGGGGCCTCTACGAGCAGTACTTC. Translation: CASSILTGGLYEQYF. The chain carries TRBV19 and TRBJ2-7; 9 bases map to TRBD1. Losses at the gene ends were 3 bases for V and 3 bases for J; bases not matched to a gene: 6. Germline V gives CDR1 LNHDA, CDR2 SQIVND (reference sequence). CDR3 length equals 15 residues.

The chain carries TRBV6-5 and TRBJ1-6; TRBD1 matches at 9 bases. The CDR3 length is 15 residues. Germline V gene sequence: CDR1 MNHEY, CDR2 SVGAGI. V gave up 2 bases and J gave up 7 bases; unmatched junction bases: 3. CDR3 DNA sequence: TGTGCCAGCAGTTACCCCGGACAGGGGAATTCACCCCTCCACTTT. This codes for CASSYPGQGNSPLHF.

CDR3 in DNA: TGTGCCAGCAGCTCGATCCGGGGTTACAATGAGCAGTTCTTC. The encoded protein is CASSSIRGYNEQFF. The chain has TRBV11-1 and TRBJ2-1; tentatively, D is TRBD2 (5 bases). Trimming pared 4 bases from V and 4 bases from J, leaving 11 bases between. Germline V gene sequence: CDR1 SGHAT, CDR2 FQDESV (reference sequence). The CDR3 runs to 14 residues.

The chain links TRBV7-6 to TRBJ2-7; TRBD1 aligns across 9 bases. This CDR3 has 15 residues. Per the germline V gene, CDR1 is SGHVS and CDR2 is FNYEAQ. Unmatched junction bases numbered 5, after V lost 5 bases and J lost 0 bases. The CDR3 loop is CASSIDRGSSYEQYF. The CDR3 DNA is TGTGCCAGCAGCATAGACAGGGGGAGCTCCTACGAGCAGTACTTC.

CDR3 sequence reads: CASSRPGTLTNEKLFF. For the CDR3, the DNA is TGCGCCAGCAGCCGCCCCGGGACATTAACTAATGAAAAACTGTTTTTT. This chain connects TRBV4-1 to TRBJ1-4, with D tentatively TRBD1 (6 bases). V was cut by 4 bases and J by 1 base, with 13 bases left in between. The germline V gene encodes CDR1 MGHRA and CDR2 YSYEKL. This CDR3 is 16 amino acids long.

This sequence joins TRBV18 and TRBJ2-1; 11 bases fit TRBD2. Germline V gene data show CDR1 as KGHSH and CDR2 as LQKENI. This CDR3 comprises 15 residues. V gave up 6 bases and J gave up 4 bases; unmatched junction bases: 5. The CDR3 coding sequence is TGTGCCAGCTCTCTCGGGACTAGCGGTTACAATGAGCAGTTCTTC. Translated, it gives CASSLGTSGYNEQFF. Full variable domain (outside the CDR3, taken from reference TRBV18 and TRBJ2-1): NAGVMQNPRHLVRRRGQEARLRCSPMKGHSHVYWYRQLPEEGLKFMVYLQKENIIDESGMPKERFSAEFPKEGPSILRIQQVVRGDSAAYFCASSLGTSGYNEQFFGPGTRLTVL.

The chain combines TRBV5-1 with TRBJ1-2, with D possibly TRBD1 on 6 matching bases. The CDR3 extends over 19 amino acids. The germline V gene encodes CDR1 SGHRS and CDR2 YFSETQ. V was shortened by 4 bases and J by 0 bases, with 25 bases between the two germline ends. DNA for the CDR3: TGCGCCAGCAGCCTAAATACAGGGTACCCAGCCGGGACTAACTATGGCTACACCTTC. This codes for CASSLNTGYPAGTNYGYTF.

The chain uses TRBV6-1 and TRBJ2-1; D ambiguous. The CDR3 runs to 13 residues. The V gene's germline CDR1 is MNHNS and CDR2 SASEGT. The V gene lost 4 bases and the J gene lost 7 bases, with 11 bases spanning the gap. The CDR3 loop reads CASSVHRVNEQFF. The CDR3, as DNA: TGTGCCAGCAGTGTGCACCGCGTGAATGAGCAGTTCTTC.

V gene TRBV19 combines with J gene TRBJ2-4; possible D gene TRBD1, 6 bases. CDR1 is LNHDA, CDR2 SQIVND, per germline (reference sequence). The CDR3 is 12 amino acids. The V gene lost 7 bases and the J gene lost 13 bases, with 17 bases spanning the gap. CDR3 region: CASTEDRGVQYF. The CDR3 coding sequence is TGTGCCAGTACCGAGGACAGAGGGGTACAGTACTTC.

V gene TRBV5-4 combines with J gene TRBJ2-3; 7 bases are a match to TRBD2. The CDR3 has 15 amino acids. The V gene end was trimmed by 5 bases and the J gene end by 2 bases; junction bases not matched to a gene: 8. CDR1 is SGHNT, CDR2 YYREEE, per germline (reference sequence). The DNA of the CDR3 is TGTGCCAGCAGGCGAGCGGGGACCTACACAGATACGCAGTATTTT. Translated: CASRRAGTYTDTQYF.

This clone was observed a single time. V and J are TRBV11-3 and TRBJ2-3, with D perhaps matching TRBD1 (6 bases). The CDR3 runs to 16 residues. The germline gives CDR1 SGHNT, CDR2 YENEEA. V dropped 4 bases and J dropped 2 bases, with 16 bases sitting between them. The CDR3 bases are TGTGCCAGCAGCTCCGGACAGAAAGGTTTCACAGATACGCAGTATTTT. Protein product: CASSSGQKGFTDTQYF.

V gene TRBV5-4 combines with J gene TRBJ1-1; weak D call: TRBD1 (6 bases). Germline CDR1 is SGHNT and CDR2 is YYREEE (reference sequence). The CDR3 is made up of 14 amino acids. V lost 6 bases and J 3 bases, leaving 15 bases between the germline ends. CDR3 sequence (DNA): TGTGCCAGCACCCGGATGGGGGGCGACACTGAAGCTTTCTTT. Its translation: CASTRMGGDTEAFF. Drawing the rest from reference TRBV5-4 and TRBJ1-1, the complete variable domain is ETGVTQSPTHLIKTRGQQVTLRCSSQSGHNTVSWYQQALGQGPQFIFQYYREEENGRGNFPPRFSGLQFPNYSSELNVNALELDDSALYLCASTRMGGDTEAFFGQGTRLTVV.

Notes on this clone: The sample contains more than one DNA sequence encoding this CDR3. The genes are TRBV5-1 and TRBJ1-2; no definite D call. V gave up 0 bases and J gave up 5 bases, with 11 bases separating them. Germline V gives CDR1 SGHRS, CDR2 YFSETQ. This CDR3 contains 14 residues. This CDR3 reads CASSLEGSLYGYTF. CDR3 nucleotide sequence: TGCGCCAGCAGCTTGGAGGGCAGCTTATATGGCTACACCTTC.

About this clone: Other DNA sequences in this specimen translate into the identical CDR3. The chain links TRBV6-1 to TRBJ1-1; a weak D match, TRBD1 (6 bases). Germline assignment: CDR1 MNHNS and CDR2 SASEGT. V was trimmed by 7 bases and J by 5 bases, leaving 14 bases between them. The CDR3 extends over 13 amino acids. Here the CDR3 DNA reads TGTGCCAGCACCCCAGGGGAGAGGACTGAAGCTTTCTTT. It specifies CASTPGERTEAFF.